This T cell receptor (beta chain) was identified during a study of T cell repertoires in cytomegalovirus infection. Study information: Carrying CMV and the relevant HLA type showed in public TCR beta signatures.

TCRdb reanalysed the reads using MiXCR and keeps one entry per CDR3 protein. The sample carries approximately 1,000,000 distinct CDR3 sequences, roughly 31% recorded once. Regarding this clonotype: Its antigen is unidentified.

The TCR originated in a human donor in good health (CMV status not recorded). Some clones in this sample may be carry-over from other donors' samples. Sequencing was performed on cultured CD8+ T cells from PBMCs, taken from culture after CMV antigen stimulation.

The CDR3 region is CASSSPDLLSYNEQFF. The CDR3, as DNA: TGTGCCAGCAGCTCCCCGGACTTGCTGTCCTACAATGAGCAGTTCTTC. The chain couples TRBV27 to TRBJ2-1; maybe TRBD2 (5 bases). Germline V gene lookup returns CDR1 MNHEY and CDR2 SMNVEV (reference sequence). Trimming pared 6 bases from V and 1 base from J, leaving 16 bases between. The CDR3 is made up of 16 amino acids.